This T cell receptor beta chain was documented in a study of regulatory T cells in long-lasting Graves disease (dated by TCRdb to the early 2020s). Background for the entire study: Antithyroid drugs had been taken for less than 3 months by newly diagnosed Graves' disease patients. Persistent Graves' disease patients were compared with newly diagnosed Graves' disease patients by peripheral blood TCR sequencing and RNA sequencing. The study was conducted in China and was registered as a clinical trial. A total of roughly 33 samples underwent TCR sequencing: about 13 from persistent and roughly 20 from newly diagnosed Graves' disease patients.

Read against the paper, the sample's time point label means: newly diagnosed GD, antithyroid drugs for less than 3 months. RNA was extracted from PBMCs in TRIzol for both TCR sequencing and RNA sequencing. Graves' disease was diagnosed according to American Thyroid Association guidelines. The patients came from an endocrinology department in Xi'an, China. Each patient gave 9 to 10 milliliters of peripheral blood, collected in an EDTA anticoagulant tube. PBMCs were isolated by Ficoll Paque Plus density gradient separation without further T cell sorting. An Agilent 2100 Bioanalyzer and agarose gel were used to check RNA quality, and a NanoDrop 2000 was used to measure RNA concentration. This clonotype occurred a few times. It lacks a known antigen. No much larger clone is present one base from it, and per-base qualities are unavailable. The full study reports these points: Patients with persistent disease shared more public clonotypes (fewer than 3,000) than newly diagnosed patients did (approximately 1,000). Because the primary lesion, thyroid tissue, could not be accessed, the study looked at peripheral blood alone. As a limitation, the authors acknowledged that the small sample size may reduce accuracy. Persistent Graves' disease patients showed lower TCR Shannon entropy and fewer highly expanded clones than newly diagnosed patients, suggesting clonal expansion. Sequencing and analysis were restricted to the TCR beta chain. Preferential use of TRBV28, TRBJ1-2 and TRBJ2-5 was observed in persistent disease, whereas TRBV20-1 and TRBJ2-1 were favored in newly diagnosed disease.

The library was obtained by multiplex PCR. The listed sequencing device is Illumina HiSeq 4000. TCR beta libraries were built with iRepertoire HTBI primers and Arm-PCR amplification of CDR3 regions. Before sequencing, the PCR products underwent gel purification. In the paper's pipeline: A total of 62 TRBV and more than twelve TRBJ segments were identified across samples and were used for gene usage analysis of CDR3 amino acid clonotypes. COPE and FqMerger were used to merge the filtered high-quality paired reads into contigs. BLAST was used to align contigs to IMGT TRBV, TRBD and TRBJ reference genes, with CDR3 defined following IMGT. Highly expanded clones were defined as clonotypes with a frequency above 0.1%. Shannon entropy served as the measure of repertoire diversity, while the Gini coefficient captured V-J evenness. A clonotype was considered public if more than one individual shared it. In TCRdb, the public reads were trimmed at Q25 with fastp and aligned with MiXCR, with productive beta chains retained. Every entry covers one CDR3 protein and lists the most common genes and DNA from its rows. None of the V and J calls come from the authors' own analysis; TCRdb made them. The sample table contains hundreds of thousands of distinct CDR3 sequences; only one count was recorded for 15% to 18% of them. Of the sample, 22% falls within the top ten clones.

The germline ends are 15 bases apart after V is trimmed by 4 bases and J by 2 bases. The germline V gene (reference sequence) sets CDR1 to LNHDA and CDR2 to SQIVND. The CDR3 runs 15 amino acids, cysteine and phenylalanine included. Of all the DNA, just the CDR3 is kept, 45 bases in frame from base 1. The clonotype originates from a female donor with Graves disease. Source: peripheral blood mononuclear cells (PBMCs), taken at new diagnosis, from a patient treated with antithyroid drugs. Recombination linked TRBV19 to TRBJ2-7, with the D gene uncertain. CDR3 reads: CASSTSAADTYEQYF. The DNA reads TGTGCCAGTAGTACCTCCGCCGCGGATACCTACGAGCAGTACTTC.